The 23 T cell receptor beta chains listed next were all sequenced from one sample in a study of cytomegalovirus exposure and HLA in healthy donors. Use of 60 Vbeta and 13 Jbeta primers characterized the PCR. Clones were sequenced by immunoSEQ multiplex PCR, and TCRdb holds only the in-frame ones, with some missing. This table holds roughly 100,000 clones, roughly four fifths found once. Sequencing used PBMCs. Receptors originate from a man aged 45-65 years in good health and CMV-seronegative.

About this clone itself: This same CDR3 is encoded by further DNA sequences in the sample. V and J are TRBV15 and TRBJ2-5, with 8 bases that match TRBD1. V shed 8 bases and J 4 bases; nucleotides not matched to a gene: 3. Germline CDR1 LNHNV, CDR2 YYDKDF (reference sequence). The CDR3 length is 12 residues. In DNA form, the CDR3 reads TGTGCCACCGGACAGGGTGGAGAGACCCAGTACTTC. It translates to CATGQGGETQYF.

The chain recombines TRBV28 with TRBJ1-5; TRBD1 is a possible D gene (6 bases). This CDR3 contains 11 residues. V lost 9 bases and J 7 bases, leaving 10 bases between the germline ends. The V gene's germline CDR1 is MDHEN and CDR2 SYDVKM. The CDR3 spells CASGRGQPQHF. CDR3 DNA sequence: TGTGCCAGTGGCAGGGGCCAGCCCCAGCATTTT.

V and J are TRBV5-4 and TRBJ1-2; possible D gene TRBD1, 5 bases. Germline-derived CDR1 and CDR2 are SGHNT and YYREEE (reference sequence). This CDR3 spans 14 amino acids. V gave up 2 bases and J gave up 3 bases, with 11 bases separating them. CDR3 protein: CASSFSGSHYGYTF. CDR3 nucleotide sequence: TGTGCCAGCAGCTTCTCAGGGTCTCACTATGGCTACACCTTC.

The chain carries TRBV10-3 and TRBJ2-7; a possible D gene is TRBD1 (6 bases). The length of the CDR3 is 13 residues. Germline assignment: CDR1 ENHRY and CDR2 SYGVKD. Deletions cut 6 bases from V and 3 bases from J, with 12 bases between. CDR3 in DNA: TGTGCCATCAGGAGACAGGATAGCTACGAGCAGTACGTC. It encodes CAIRRQDSYEQYV.

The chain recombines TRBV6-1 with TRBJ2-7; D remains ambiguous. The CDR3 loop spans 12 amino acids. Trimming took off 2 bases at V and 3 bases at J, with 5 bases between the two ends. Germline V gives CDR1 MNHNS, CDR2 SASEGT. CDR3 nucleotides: TGTGCCAGCAGTGAAACCAACTACGAGCAGTACGTC. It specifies CASSETNYEQYV.

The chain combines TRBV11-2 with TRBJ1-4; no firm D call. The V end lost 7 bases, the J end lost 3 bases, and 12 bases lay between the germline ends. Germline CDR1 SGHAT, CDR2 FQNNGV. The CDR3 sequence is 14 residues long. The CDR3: CASKAQRPNEKLFF. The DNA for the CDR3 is TGTGCCAGCAAAGCGCAGAGACCTAATGAAAAACTGTTTTTT.

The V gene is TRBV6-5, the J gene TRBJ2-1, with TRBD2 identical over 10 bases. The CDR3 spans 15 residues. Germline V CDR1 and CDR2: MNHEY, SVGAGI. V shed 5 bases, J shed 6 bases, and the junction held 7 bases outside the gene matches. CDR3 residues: CASSIGTSVGNEQFF. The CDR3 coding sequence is TGTGCCAGCAGTATAGGGACTAGCGTAGGCAATGAGCAGTTCTTC.

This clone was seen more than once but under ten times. CDR3 residues: CASRLGEGNQPQHF. The CDR3, as DNA: TGTGCCAGCCGTTTGGGGGAGGGCAATCAGCCCCAGCATTTT. This chain connects TRBV21-1 to TRBJ1-5. TRBV21-1 is annotated as a pseudogene. The length of the CDR3 is 14 residues.

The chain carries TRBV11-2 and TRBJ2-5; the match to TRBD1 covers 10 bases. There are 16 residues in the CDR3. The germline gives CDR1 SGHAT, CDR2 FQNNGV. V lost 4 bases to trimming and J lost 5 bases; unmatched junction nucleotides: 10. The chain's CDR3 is CASSSLRDRGRETQYF. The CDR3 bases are TGTGCCAGCAGCTCCCTAAGGGACAGGGGTCGTGAGACCCAGTACTTC.

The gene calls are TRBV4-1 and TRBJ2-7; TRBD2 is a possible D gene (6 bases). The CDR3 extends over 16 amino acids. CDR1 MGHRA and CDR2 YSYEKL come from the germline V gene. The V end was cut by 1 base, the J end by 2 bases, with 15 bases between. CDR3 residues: CASSQGRAGRAYEQYF. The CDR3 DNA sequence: TGCGCCAGCAGCCAAGGGAGGGCTGGCAGAGCCTACGAGCAGTACTTC.

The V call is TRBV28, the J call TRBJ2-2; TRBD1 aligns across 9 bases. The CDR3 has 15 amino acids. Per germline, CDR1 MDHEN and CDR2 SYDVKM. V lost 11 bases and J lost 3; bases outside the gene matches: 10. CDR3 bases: TGTGCCGGTTCACCGGGACAGGGTCACACCGGGGAGCTGTTTTTT. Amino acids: CAGSPGQGHTGELFF.

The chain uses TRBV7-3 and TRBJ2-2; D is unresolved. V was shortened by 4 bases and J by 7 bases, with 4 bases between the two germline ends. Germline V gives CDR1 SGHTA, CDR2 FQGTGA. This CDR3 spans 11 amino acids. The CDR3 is CASSSGGELFF. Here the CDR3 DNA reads TGTGCCAGCAGCTCCGGCGGGGAGCTGTTTTTT.

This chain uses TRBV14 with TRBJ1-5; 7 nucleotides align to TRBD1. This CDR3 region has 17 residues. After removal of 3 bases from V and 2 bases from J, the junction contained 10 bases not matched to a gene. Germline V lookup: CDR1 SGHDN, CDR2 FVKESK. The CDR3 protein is CASSHQTGRQGNQPQHF. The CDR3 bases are TGTGCCAGCAGCCACCAGACAGGGCGACAGGGCAATCAGCCCCAGCATTTT.

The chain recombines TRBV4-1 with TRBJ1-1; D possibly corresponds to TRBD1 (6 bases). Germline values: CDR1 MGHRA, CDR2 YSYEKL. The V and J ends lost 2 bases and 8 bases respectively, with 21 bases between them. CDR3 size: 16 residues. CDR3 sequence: CASSQNTGQITLEAFF. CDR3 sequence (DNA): TGCGCCAGCAGCCAAAACACCGGACAGATAACACTAGAAGCTTTCTTT.

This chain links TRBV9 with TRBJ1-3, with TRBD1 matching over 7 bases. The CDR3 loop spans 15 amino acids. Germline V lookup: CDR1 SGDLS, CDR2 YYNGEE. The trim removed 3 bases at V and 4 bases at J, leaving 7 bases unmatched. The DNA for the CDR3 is TGTGCCAGCAGCGCGACAGGGTCACCAGGAAACACCATATATTTT. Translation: CASSATGSPGNTIYF.

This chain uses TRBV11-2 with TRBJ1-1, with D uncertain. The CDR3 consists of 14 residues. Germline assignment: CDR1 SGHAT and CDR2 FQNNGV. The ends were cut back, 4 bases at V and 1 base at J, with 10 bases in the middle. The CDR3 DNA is TGTGCCAGCAGCTACGGCTGGGCGAACACTGAAGCTTTCTTT. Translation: CASSYGWANTEAFF.

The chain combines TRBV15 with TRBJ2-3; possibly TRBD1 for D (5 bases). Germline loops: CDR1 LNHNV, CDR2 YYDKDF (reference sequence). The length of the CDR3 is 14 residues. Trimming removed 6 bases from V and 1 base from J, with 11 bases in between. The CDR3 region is CATRGAEGTDTQYF. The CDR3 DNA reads TGTGCCACCAGAGGGGCGGAAGGCACAGATACGCAGTATTTT.

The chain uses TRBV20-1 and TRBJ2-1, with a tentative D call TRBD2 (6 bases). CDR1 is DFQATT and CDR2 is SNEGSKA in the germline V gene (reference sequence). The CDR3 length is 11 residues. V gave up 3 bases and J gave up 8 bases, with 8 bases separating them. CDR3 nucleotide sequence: TGCAGTGCTAGCGGGGAGGATGAGCAGTTCTTC. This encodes CSASGEDEQFF.

The CDR3 spells CASQGVADNTGELFF. In nucleotides, the CDR3 is TGTGCCAGTCAGGGGGTGGCAGATAACACCGGGGAGCTGTTTTTT. The chain combines TRBV19 with TRBJ2-2, with TRBD1 matching over 7 bases. V shed 8 bases and J 2 bases; nucleotides not matched to a gene: 8. Germline CDR1 is LNHDA and CDR2 is SQIVND (reference sequence). The CDR3 is 15 amino acids. Using reference TRBV19 and TRBJ2-2 for the parts outside the CDR3, the full variable domain is DGGITQSPKYLFRKEGQNVTLSCEQNLNHDAMYWYRQDPGQGLRLIYYSQIVNDFQKGDIAEGYSVSREKKESFPLTVTSAQKNPTAFYLCASQGVADNTGELFFGEGSRLTVL.

The CDR3 here is CASSPPTGPYEQYF. In DNA, the CDR3 is TGTGCCAGCTCACCCCCGACAGGGCCCTACGAGCAGTACTTC. J is TRBJ2-7 and V is TRBV18, with 7 bases that match TRBD1. The CDR3 covers 14 residues. V lost 3 bases to trimming and J lost 2 bases; unmatched junction nucleotides: 4. The germline CDR1 and CDR2 sequences are KGHSH and LQKENI.

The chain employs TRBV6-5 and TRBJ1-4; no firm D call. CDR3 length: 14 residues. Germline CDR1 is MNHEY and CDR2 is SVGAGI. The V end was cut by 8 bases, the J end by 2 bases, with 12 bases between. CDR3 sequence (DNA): TGTGCCAGCGGTCGCCGGGATACTAATGAAAAACTGTTTTTT. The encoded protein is CASGRRDTNEKLFF.

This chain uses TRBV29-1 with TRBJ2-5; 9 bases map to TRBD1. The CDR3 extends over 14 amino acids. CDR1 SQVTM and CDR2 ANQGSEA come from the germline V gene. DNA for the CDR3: TGCACCTTTAGGGTAGCGACAGGGGGGGAGACCCAGTACTTC. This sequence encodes CTFRVATGGETQYF.

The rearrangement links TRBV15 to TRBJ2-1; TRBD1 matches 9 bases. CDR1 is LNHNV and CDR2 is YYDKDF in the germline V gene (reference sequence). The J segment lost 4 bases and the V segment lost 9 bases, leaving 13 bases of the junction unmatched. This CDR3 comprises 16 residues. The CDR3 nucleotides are TGTGCCACTGGGGCCGGACGGACAGGGGCTTACAATGAGCAGTTCTTC. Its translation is CATGAGRTGAYNEQFF.